This T cell receptor (beta chain) came from a study of T cells after yellow fever vaccination. Findings of the study overall: FACS-sorted repertoires might harbor abundant contaminating clonotypes from the bulk population.

This clonotype was recorded many times. What it recognizes is unknown. V shed 4 bases and J shed 3 bases, with 10 bases lying between them. The germline gives CDR1 SGHRS, CDR2 YFSETQ. The length of the CDR3 is 14 residues. Each CDR3 protein gets one entry after TCRdb re-called the 5' RACE reads with MiXCR. The sample lists approximately 300,000 distinct CDR3 sequences; around 10% were seen once. This chain connects TRBV5-1 to TRBJ1-4; D possibly corresponds to TRBD1 (5 bases). The starting material was CD4+ T cells sorted from PBMCs, obtained 45 days after the yellow fever booster vaccination. The receptor comes from a man between 18 and 29 years old who received the YFV17D yellow fever vaccine. This CDR3 reads CASSPGRANEKLFF. The CDR3 DNA reads TGCGCCAGCAGCCCAGGGAGGGCTAATGAAAAACTGTTTTTT.